This is a list of T cell receptor beta chains from one sample in a study of blood T cell repertoires in COVID-19. The table came from immunoSEQ multiplex PCR; TCRdb's copy has only in-frame clones and leaves some out. The sample holds 200,000 to 250,000 clones, around 83% seen once. Specimen: peripheral blood. The receptors here all came from a man aged 50 to 60 with active or convalescent COVID-19. Both conserved end residues are part of each CDR3. D genes are given only for firm matches. Rows may omit the clone size; those that give it use once, few, many or a size class.

j_call d_call v_call cdr3_length clone_size cdr3_aa cdr3_nt
TRBJ2-7 - TRBV14 12 - CASSQGSQVQYF TGTGCCAGCAGCCAAGGGTCACAAGTCCAGTACTTC
TRBJ2-7 - TRBV10-3 11 few CAISDGYEQYF TGTGCCATCAGTGACGGCTACGAGCAGTACTTC
TRBJ2-3 - TRBV11-2 13 - CASSPTQADTQYF TGTGCCAGCAGCCCCACACAGGCAGATACGCAGTATTTT
TRBJ1-6 - TRBV15 15 - CATSRAGGYRVTLHF TGTGCCACCAGCAGAGCCGGGGGTTATAGGGTCACCCTCCACTTT
TRBJ2-1 - TRBV21-1 19 - CASSPPSGPILSSYNEQFF TGTGCCAGCAGCCCTCCTAGCGGGCCTATTTTAAGCTCCTACAATGAGCAGTTCTTC
TRBJ1-2 - TRBV5-8 13 - CASSSYGNYGYTF TGTGCCAGCAGCTCGTACGGGAACTATGGCTACACCTTC
TRBJ1-1 TRBD1 TRBV6-5 14 - CASTPGQANTEAFF TGTGCCAGCACACCGGGACAGGCGAACACTGAAGCTTTCTTT
TRBJ1-1 - TRBV4-3 17 few CASSKEWEASVHTEAFF TGCGCCAGCAGCAAAGAGTGGGAGGCCTCCGTCCACACTGAAGCTTTCTTT
TRBJ2-7 - TRBV27 15 - CASSSTGTVPYEQYF TGTGCCAGCAGTTCGACCGGGACTGTCCCCTACGAGCAGTACTTC
TRBJ2-3 - TRBV19 14 - CASMRRGSTDTQYF TGTGCCAGTATGCGCAGGGGCAGCACAGATACGCAGTATTTT
TRBJ2-3 TRBD2 TRBV11-3 15 - CASSLGTSNTDTQYF TGTGCCAGCAGCTTAGGGACTAGTAACACAGATACGCAGTATTTT
TRBJ2-2 - TRBV30 16 - CAWSWGAGGNTGELFF TGTGCCTGGAGTTGGGGGGCAGGGGGTAACACCGGGGAGCTGTTTTTT
TRBJ2-1 TRBD2 TRBV14 19 - CASSQGRLAGGAGEDEQFF TGTGCCAGCAGCCAAGGGCGTCTAGCGGGGGGGGCCGGCGAGGATGAGCAGTTCTTC
TRBJ1-5 - TRBV6-5 15 - CASSPRLNSNQPQHF TGTGCCAGCAGTCCCCGACTTAATAGCAATCAGCCCCAGCATTTT
TRBJ1-4 - TRBV18 16 - CASSPGQPATNEKLFF TGTGCCAGCTCACCAGGACAGCCCGCAACTAATGAAAAACTGTTTTTT
TRBJ2-5 - TRBV3-1/TRBV3-2 12 - CASSQRGQTQYF TGTGCCAGCAGCCAGAGAGGCCAGACCCAGTACTTC
TRBJ2-4 TRBD2 TRBV18 17 - CASSPGLAGGTKNIQYF TGTGCCAGCTCACCGGGACTAGCGGGAGGGACCAAAAACATTCAGTACTTC
TRBJ1-4 - TRBV7-8 17 - CASSLVGSQLTNEKLFF TGTGCCAGCAGCTTAGTGGGCAGCCAATTAACTAATGAAAAACTGTTTTTT
TRBJ2-3 TRBD2 TRBV10-3 15 - CAIRSGTSDPDTQYF TGTGCCATCAGGTCCGGGACTAGTGATCCAGATACGCAGTATTTT
TRBJ1-4 TRBD1 TRBV5-1 14 - CASSRGQNNEKLFF TGCGCCAGCAGCAGGGGGCAAAATAATGAAAAACTGTTTTTT
TRBJ1-6 - TRBV6-5 14 - CASSLQRYNSPLHF TGTGCCAGCAGTCTTCAGCGTTATAATTCACCCCTCCACTTT
TRBJ2-4 TRBD1 TRBV7-9 16 - CASSLRTGGAKNIQYF TGTGCCAGCAGCCTGAGGACAGGGGGCGCAAAAAACATTCAGTACTTC
TRBJ2-2 - TRBV10-3 15 once CAISEYSSGDGELFF TGTGCCATCAGTGAGTACTCCTCCGGGGACGGGGAGCTGTTTTTT
TRBJ2-1 - TRBV10-2 14 once CASKTGSSYNEQFF TGCGCCAGTAAGACTGGGAGCTCCTACAATGAGCAGTTCTTC
TRBJ2-1 - TRBV1 19 - CTSSQDPPTSGNSYNEQFF TGCACCAGCAGCCAAGACCCCCCCACTAGCGGGAACTCCTACAATGAGCAGTTCTTC
TRBJ1-6 TRBD1 TRBV7-8 13 - CASRTPGQPSLHF TGTGCCAGCCGAACACCGGGACAGCCATCCCTCCACTTT
TRBJ2-2 - TRBV12-3/TRBV12-4 13 - CASSPGGVGELFF TGTGCCAGCAGCCCCGGGGGAGTCGGGGAGCTGTTTTTT
TRBJ1-4 - TRBV28 15 - CASSSADSVNEKLFF TGTGCCAGCAGCTCCGCCGACAGCGTTAATGAAAAACTGTTTTTT
TRBJ1-1 TRBD1 TRBV7-8 18 - CASSLARTGGYLNTEAFF TGTGCCAGCAGCTTAGCGCGGACAGGGGGCTACTTGAACACTGAAGCTTTCTTT
TRBJ2-7 TRBD2 TRBV5-8 14 - CASSPGLAGVEQYF TGTGCCAGCAGCCCGGGACTAGCGGGGGTTGAGCAGTACTTC
TRBJ1-4 - TRBV2 17 - CASRDFRVQGHNEKLFF TGTGCCAGCAGGGACTTTAGGGTCCAGGGACATAATGAAAAACTGTTTTTT
TRBJ2-5 TRBD1 TRBV29-1 14 - CSATLGTAQETQYF TGCAGCGCCACCCTTGGGACAGCACAAGAGACCCAGTACTTC
TRBJ1-5 - TRBV11-2 14 few CASSTGSGNQPQHF TGTGCCAGCAGCACAGGGTCTGGCAATCAGCCCCAGCATTTT
TRBJ1-2 TRBD1 TRBV28 17 - CASSKNRGPGRGLGYTF TGTGCCAGCAGTAAAAACAGGGGACCGGGCAGGGGGTTGGGCTACACCTTC
TRBJ2-5 - TRBV28 14 - CASSDLLAQETQYF TGTGCCAGCAGTGACCTACTAGCCCAAGAGACCCAGTACTTC
TRBJ2-3 TRBD2 TRBV5-1 15 - CASKSGGAFTDTQYF TGCGCCAGCAAGAGCGGGGGGGCCTTCACAGATACGCAGTATTTT
TRBJ2-1 TRBD2 TRBV2 16 few CASSPRLADSYNEQFF TGTGCCAGCAGTCCAAGACTAGCGGACTCCTACAATGAGCAGTTCTTC
TRBJ1-6 - TRBV28 12 - CASSAGAQLLHF TGTGCCAGCAGCGCGGGGGCTCAACTCCTCCACTTT
TRBJ2-3 - TRBV5-1 11 - CASSLDGTQYF TGCGCCAGCAGCTTGGATGGCACGCAGTATTTT
TRBJ1-4 - TRBV5-5 17 - CASSFRGYRATNEKLFF TGTGCCAGCAGCTTCAGGGGTTATCGGGCAACTAATGAAAAACTGTTTTTT
TRBJ1-1 - TRBV7-3 13 - CASSLTDNTEAFF TGTGCCAGCAGCCTTACAGATAACACTGAAGCTTTCTTT
TRBJ1-1 - TRBV27 14 - CASSYAPGSAEAFF TGTGCCAGCAGTTACGCCCCGGGTAGTGCTGAAGCTTTCTTT
TRBJ2-2 - TRBV5-1 14 - CASSPAGEAGELFF TGCGCCAGCAGCCCGGCCGGGGAGGCCGGGGAGCTGTTTTTT
TRBJ2-2 - TRBV6-1 17 - CASSERVVQGNAGELFF TGTGCCAGCAGTGAAAGGGTGGTGCAGGGGAACGCCGGGGAGCTGTTTTTT
TRBJ2-7 - TRBV10-2 14 - CASTEVGGPYEQYF TGCGCCAGCACTGAGGTGGGTGGGCCCTACGAGCAGTACTTC
TRBJ1-2 - TRBV29-1 12 once CSVREQPYGYTF TGCAGCGTTCGGGAACAGCCCTATGGCTACACCTTC
TRBJ1-4 - TRBV15 16 once CATSRDLGVNNEKLFF TGTGCCACCAGCAGAGATCTAGGGGTCAATAATGAAAAACTGTTTTTT
TRBJ1-2 - TRBV10-3 16 - CAISKTETRANYGYTF TGTGCCATCAGCAAAACTGAGACACGAGCTAACTATGGCTACACCTTC
TRBJ2-3 TRBD2 TRBV9 16 - CASSPATSGATDTQYF TGTGCCAGCAGCCCGGCGACTAGCGGGGCCACAGATACGCAGTATTTT
TRBJ2-7 - TRBV19 14 - CASSKVGRTYEQYF TGTGCCAGTAGTAAGGTGGGCCGTACCTACGAGCAGTACTTC
TRBJ2-6 - TRBV9 15 - CASSAYLIGANVLTF TGTGCCAGCAGCGCGTATTTAATAGGGGCCAACGTCCTGACTTTC
TRBJ2-1 - TRBV2 14 - CASSELGAGDEQFF TGTGCCAGCAGTGAACTGGGGGCCGGGGATGAGCAGTTCTTC
TRBJ1-3 - TRBV3-1/TRBV3-2 15 - CASTPTHSSGNTIYF TGTGCCAGCACCCCCACGCACAGCTCTGGAAACACCATATATTTT
TRBJ1-1 - TRBV19 16 - CASSIGRGGLDTEAFF TGTGCCAGTAGTATTGGGCGCGGGGGGTTGGACACTGAAGCTTTCTTT
TRBJ1-3 - TRBV4-3 18 - CASSQVIKGGLKEDTIYF TGCGCCAGCAGCCAAGTAATTAAAGGTGGTCTGAAGGAGGACACCATATATTTT